These 11 T cell receptor beta chains originate from one sample sequenced in a study of neoadjuvant nivolumab and ipilimumab in lung cancer. Clones were read by immunoSEQ multiplex PCR, and TCRdb kept only the in-frame ones, dropping some. Among some 9,700 clones listed, around 77% were seen once. Sequences were derived from tumor tissue, sampled after neoadjuvant nivolumab, alone or with ipilimumab, at or shortly before surgery. The receptors were gathered from an adult with non-small cell lung cancer. Some clones in this sample may be carry-over from other donors' samples.

This clone was detected a few times. The CDR3 DNA sequence: TGTGCCAGCAGATTCGACAGGAACTATGGCTACACCTTC. It specifies CASRFDRNYGYTF. The rearrangement joins TRBV27 to TRBJ1-2, with D tentatively TRBD1 (6 bases). This CDR3 spans 13 amino acids. The V and J ends lost 6 bases and 2 bases respectively, with 10 bases between them. Germline V gene sequence: CDR1 MNHEY, CDR2 SMNVEV (reference sequence).

V usage is TRBV7-3 and J usage is TRBJ2-1; 12 bases match TRBD2. Germline CDR1 reads SGHTA; CDR2 reads FQGTGA. The CDR3 is made up of 15 amino acids. V gave up 5 bases and J gave up 7 bases; unmatched junction bases: 6. The CDR3 nucleotides are TGTGCCAGCAGCATCGGACTAGCGGGACATAATGAGCAGTTCTTC. Protein: CASSIGLAGHNEQFF.

The chain is built from TRBV5-4 and TRBJ2-5; 7 nucleotides align to TRBD1. The J call may be faulty, since TRBJ2-7 better matches the DNA end. The germline V gene has CDR1 SGHNT and CDR2 YYREEE (reference sequence). CDR3 length: 16 amino acids. CDR3 nucleotides: TGTGCCAGCAGCGCGACAGGGCTGGGTCCCCACTACGAGCAGTACTTC. Translation: CASSATGLGPHYEQYF.

In this sample, this clone is large (0.1 to 1%). This chain's CDR3 is CASSLEGGNYGYTF. CDR3 nucleotide sequence: TGTGCCAGCAGCTTGGAAGGTGGGAACTATGGCTACACCTTC. V and J are TRBV5-4 and TRBJ1-2; D call uncertain. Deletions cut 0 bases from V and 2 bases from J, with 8 bases between. Germline CDR1 is SGHNT and CDR2 is YYREEE (reference sequence). The CDR3 spans 14 residues.

The gene calls are TRBV5-6 and TRBJ2-7; 9 bases map to TRBD1. J was trimmed by 3 bases and V by 1 base; bases with no gene match: 2. The CDR3 is 14 residues long. CDR1 and CDR2 from the germline V gene are SGHDT and YYEEEE. The CDR3 loop is CASSLPDRGYEQYF. CDR3 in DNA: TGTGCCAGCAGCTTGCCGGACAGGGGCTACGAGCAGTACTTC.

The chain links TRBV10-3 to TRBJ2-1; 9 bases map to TRBD2. Unmatched junction bases numbered 15, after V lost 5 bases and J lost 4 bases. CDR3 length: 18 residues. Germline-derived CDR1 and CDR2 are ENHRY and SYGVKD. CDR3 nucleotides: TGTGCCATCAGTCTACCCCCTTCGGCGGGAGGGATTTACAATGAGCAGTTCTTC. Amino acid sequence: CAISLPPSAGGIYNEQFF.

The chain employs TRBV14 and TRBJ2-1; D not certain. V lost 4 bases, J lost 10 bases, and 8 bases lay in between. Germline V gene lookup returns CDR1 SGHDN and CDR2 FVKESK. The CDR3 is made up of 11 amino acids. CDR3 sequence: CASSPGPEQFF. The CDR3 DNA follows: TGTGCCAGCAGCCCCGGACCAGAGCAGTTCTTC. The full variable domain, rest sourced from reference TRBV14 and TRBJ2-1, is EAGVTQFPSHSVIEKGQTVTLRCDPISGHDNLYWYRRVMGKEIKFLLHFVKESKQDESGMPNNRFLAERTGGTYSTLKVQPAELEDSGVYFCASSPGPEQFFGPGTRLTVL.

This clone was seen more than once but under ten times. This chain uses TRBV5-4 with TRBJ2-5, with 10 bases that match TRBD2. The junction had 4 bases not matched to a gene; V was cut back by 1 base and J by 4 bases. CDR1 and CDR2 from the germline V gene are SGHNT and YYREEE (reference sequence). The length of the CDR3 is 15 residues. The CDR3 bases are TGTGCCAGCAGCTTGAGGCTAGCGGGAGTAGAGACCCAGTACTTC. It translates to CASSLRLAGVETQYF.

V usage is TRBV25-1 and J usage is TRBJ2-5; D may be TRBD1 or TRBD2 (6 bases each). Trimming took off 0 bases at V and 5 bases at J, with 13 bases between the two ends. CDR1 is MGHDK, CDR2 SYGVNS, per germline. There are 15 residues in the CDR3. As DNA, the CDR3 is TGTGCCAGCAGTGAATATGGACGGGGGCGTGAGACCCAGTACTTC. Amino acid sequence: CASSEYGRGRETQYF. Combining the CDR3 with reference TRBV25-1 and TRBJ2-5 gives the whole variable domain EADIYQTPRYLVIGTGKKITLECSQTMGHDKMYWYQQDPGMELHLIHYSYGVNSTEKGDLSSESTVSRIRTEHFPLTLESARPSHTSQYLCASSEYGRGRETQYFGPGTRLLVL.

This chain connects TRBV5-6 to TRBJ2-7; either TRBD1 or TRBD2 may supply D (5 bases each). V was pared by 4 bases and J by 2 bases, with 19 bases between. Per the germline V gene, CDR1 is SGHDT and CDR2 is YYEEEE. The CDR3 spans 16 residues. CDR3 amino acids: CASSQGRGQVAYEQYF. The CDR3 bases are TGTGCCAGCAGCCAAGGCCGGGGCCAGGTAGCCTACGAGCAGTACTTC. The full variable domain, in which reference TRBV5-6 and TRBJ2-7 provide the parts outside the CDR3, is DAGVTQSPTHLIKTRGQQVTLRCSPKSGHDTVSWYQQALGQGPQFIFQYYEEEERQRGNFPDRFSGHQFPNYSSELNVNALLLGDSALYLCASSQGRGQVAYEQYFGPGTRLTVT.

The chain combines TRBV19 with TRBJ1-4; D perhaps matches TRBD1 (6 bases). From germline, CDR1 is LNHDA and CDR2 SQIVND (reference sequence). This CDR3 contains 16 residues. V was clipped by 5 bases and J by 15 bases, with 28 bases between them. CDR3 protein: CASSPYYEVFKSGVFF. The CDR3 DNA follows: TGTGCCAGTAGTCCTTATTACGAGGTCTTCAAATCAGGGGTGTTTTTT.